The next 30 T cell receptor beta chains were all read from a single sample in a study of identical twins. MiXCR, run by TCRdb on the 5' RACE reads, gives a single entry per CDR3 protein. Seen here are 350,000 to 450,000 distinct CDR3 sequences, about 18% observed once, and the top ten hold roughly 12%. The specimen sequenced was naive T cells sorted from blood. The source of these receptors is a man aged 50-59 years in good health.

In this sample, this clonotype turned up many times. The rearrangement joins TRBV6-5 to TRBJ1-4; tentative D call: TRBD1 (5 bases). Deletions cut 0 bases from V and 7 bases from J, with 15 bases between. The length of the CDR3 is 16 residues. Germline-derived CDR1 and CDR2 are MNHEY and SVGAGI. The CDR3 region is CASSYSSTGRGEKLFF. Here the CDR3 DNA reads TGTGCCAGCAGTTACTCGTCAACAGGACGGGGTGAAAAACTGTTTTTT.

There are many counts of this clonotype. The gene calls are TRBV9 and TRBJ2-5, with D perhaps matching TRBD1 (5 bases). Trimming cost V 3 bases and J 2 bases, with 8 bases left between them. The CDR3 spans 13 residues. The germline V gene has CDR1 SGDLS and CDR2 YYNGEE. CDR3 sequence: CASSGTLQETQYF. CDR3 DNA: TGTGCCAGCAGCGGGACACTACAAGAGACCCAGTACTTC.

This clonotype was seen ten or more times. The chain uses TRBV4-3 and TRBJ2-2, with 7 bases matching TRBD2. V dropped 1 base and J dropped 0; count of bases not matched to a gene: 5. This CDR3 has 17 residues. Per the germline V gene, CDR1 is LGHNA and CDR2 is YSLEER. The CDR3 bases are TGCGCCAGCAGCCAAGTGGGGGGGATCGCGAACACCGGGGAGCTGTTTTTT. Translating it yields CASSQVGGIANTGELFF.

This chain joins TRBV6-1 and TRBJ2-3; no definite D call. Germline lookup yields CDR1 MNHNS and CDR2 SASEGT. This CDR3 is built from 14 residues. V lost 7 bases and J 0 bases, leaving 11 bases between the germline ends. DNA of the CDR3: TGTGCCAGCAACAACAGTCCTAGCACAGATACGCAGTATTTT. Encoded protein: CASNNSPSTDTQYF.

This clonotype was observed many times. The V call is TRBV28, the J call TRBJ1-5; perhaps TRBD1 as D (6 bases). Germline V CDR1 and CDR2: MDHEN, SYDVKM. Trimming cost V 8 bases and J 3 bases, with 14 bases left between them. The CDR3 length is 14 residues. For the CDR3, the DNA is TGTGCCAGCGGGAATGGACAGTACAATCAGCCCCAGCATTTT. Translation: CASGNGQYNQPQHF.

The chain couples TRBV24-1 to TRBJ2-3, with 8 bases matching TRBD2. The junction had 9 bases not matched to a gene; V was cut back by 4 bases and J by 4 bases. The CDR3 is 16 amino acids. Looked up from germline, CDR1 is KGHDR and CDR2 is SFDVKD. DNA of the CDR3: TGTGCCACCAGTGACGAAAGCGGGAGTAGGCCAGATACGCAGTATTTT. Its protein product is CATSDESGSRPDTQYF.

This clonotype has a handful of counts. This rearrangement joins TRBV10-3 to TRBJ2-5; D remains ambiguous. V shed 2 bases and J shed 4 bases, with 5 bases lying between them. The CDR3 length is 12 residues. Germline V lookup: CDR1 ENHRY, CDR2 SYGVKD. The DNA for the CDR3 is TGTGCCATCAGTGAGGTCAGAGAGACCCAGTACTTC. This translates into CAISEVRETQYF.

The rearrangement joins TRBV11-2 to TRBJ2-2; 8 bases map to TRBD2. The CDR3 consists of 15 residues. The germline gives CDR1 SGHAT, CDR2 FQNNGV. V trimming: 6 bases; J trimming: 1 base; junction bases outside the gene matches: 4. The CDR3 DNA follows: TGTGCCAGCAGGAGCGGGGGAGGGAACACCGGGGAGCTGTTTTTT. It yields the protein CASRSGGGNTGELFF.

CDR3 DNA: TGTGCCAGCAGCTCCCAGGGGGGAGGGGCTCATACGCAGTATTTT. It translates to CASSSQGGGAHTQYF. The chain carries TRBV12-3 or TRBV12-4 and TRBJ2-3; possibly TRBD1 or TRBD2 for D (7 bases each). V dropped 6 bases and J dropped 7 bases, with 20 bases sitting between them. The CDR3 runs to 15 residues.

The V and J genes are TRBV7-9 and TRBJ2-5; TRBD2 matches at 7 bases. Germline CDR1 is SEHNR and CDR2 is FQNEAQ (reference sequence). With V trimmed by 4 bases and J by 5 bases, 13 bases remained unmatched. CDR3 length equals 16 residues. The CDR3 reads CASSYRRAGVGETQYF. The CDR3 DNA reads TGTGCCAGCAGCTACCGCCGCGCGGGGGTCGGGGAGACCCAGTACTTC.

This clonotype was counted at least ten times. The chain recombines TRBV27 with TRBJ2-1; the match to TRBD2 covers 8 bases. V lost 5 bases to trimming and J lost 6 bases; unmatched junction nucleotides: 6. Germline values: CDR1 MNHEY, CDR2 SMNVEV (reference sequence). CDR3 length: 14 residues. CDR3 sequence reads: CASSLAGPINEQFF. The CDR3 nucleotides read TGTGCCAGCAGTCTAGCGGGCCCGATCAATGAGCAGTTCTTC.

This clonotype was counted many times. The rearrangement uses TRBV29-1 and TRBJ2-7; D may correspond to TRBD1 or TRBD2 (5 bases each). Trimming stripped 1 base from V and 6 bases from J, with 16 bases between. Germline CDR1 reads SQVTM; CDR2 reads ANQGSEA. The CDR3 has 14 amino acids. CDR3 sequence: CSVEGGGLGSEQYF. The CDR3 DNA reads as TGCAGCGTTGAAGGGGGCGGGCTGGGGAGCGAGCAGTACTTC.

This clonotype was counted only a few times. The chain is built from TRBV11-2 and TRBJ2-2; tentative D call: TRBD1 (6 bases). V was trimmed by 7 bases and J by 4 bases, leaving 10 bases between them. Germline CDR1 is SGHAT and CDR2 is FQNNGV. This CDR3 is built from 13 residues. The CDR3 region is CASITGRTGELFF. The CDR3 DNA is TGTGCCAGCATCACAGGGCGCACCGGGGAGCTGTTTTTT.

The J gene is TRBJ1-6, the V gene TRBV20-1, with D perhaps TRBD1 (5 bases). The ends were cut back, 6 bases at V and 10 bases at J, with 19 bases in the middle. This CDR3 has 14 amino acids. Germline CDR1 is DFQATT and CDR2 is SNEGSKA (reference sequence). CDR3 in amino acids: CSALKGPHGSPLHF. CDR3 DNA: TGCAGTGCCCTGAAGGGACCCCACGGATCACCCCTCCACTTT.

The gene calls are TRBV29-1 and TRBJ2-4; tentative D call: TRBD1 (6 bases). The CDR3 is 14 residues long. Germline loops: CDR1 SQVTM, CDR2 ANQGSEA. Trimming removed 7 bases from V and 0 bases from J, with 13 bases in between. CDR3 in DNA: TGCAGCGCCGGGACAAGACTAGCCAAAAACATTCAGTACTTC. It is translated as CSAGTRLAKNIQYF.

This clonotype appeared many times. J is TRBJ2-7 and V is TRBV4-3; tentative D call: TRBD2 (6 bases). V shed 4 bases and J shed 2 bases, with 18 bases lying between them. The CDR3 length is 16 residues. Germline values: CDR1 LGHNA, CDR2 YSLEER. The CDR3 DNA sequence: TGCGCCAGCAGCCCCAAGACGGGACTCTCCACCTACGAGCAGTACTTC. Protein product: CASSPKTGLSTYEQYF.

This chain connects TRBV19 to TRBJ2-5; D is uncertain. CDR3 size: 14 residues. Trimming took 2 bases from V and 5 from J, leaving 12 bases between them. Germline values: CDR1 LNHDA, CDR2 SQIVND (reference sequence). The DNA for the CDR3 is TGTGCCAGTAGTATAATGGCCAATGCGGAGACCCAGTACTTC. It yields the protein CASSIMANAETQYF.

This CDR3 reads CASSFVERDDTDTQYF. The CDR3 nucleotides are TGTGCCAGCAGCTTCGTAGAACGGGATGACACAGATACGCAGTATTTT. V gene TRBV13 combines with J gene TRBJ2-3; D perhaps matches TRBD2 (5 bases). Germline assignment: CDR1 PRHDT and CDR2 FYEKMQ (reference sequence). Trimming stripped 3 bases from V and 2 bases from J, with 15 bases between. CDR3 length: 16 amino acids.

The J gene is TRBJ2-7, the V gene TRBV3-1, with D perhaps matching TRBD1 or TRBD2 (5 bases each). Trimming pared 4 bases from V and 4 bases from J, leaving 17 bases between. The V gene's germline CDR1 is LGHDT and CDR2 YNNKEL (reference sequence). This CDR3 has 15 residues. Here the CDR3 DNA reads TGTGCCAGCAGCCCTGGTTTGTGGGGGAATTACGAGCAGTACTTC. The encoded protein is CASSPGLWGNYEQYF.

In this sample, this clonotype turned up once. Written as DNA, the CDR3 is TGCGCCAGCAGCCAAGGAGGGGCGAACACCGGGGAGCTGTTTTTT. Its translation: CASSQGGANTGELFF. The gene calls are TRBV4-3 and TRBJ2-2, with D perhaps assigned TRBD1 or TRBD2 (5 bases each). Trimming removed 1 base at V and 0 bases at J, with 6 bases between. The CDR3 contains 15 residues. Germline values: CDR1 LGHNA, CDR2 YSLEER.

This clonotype was seen a handful of times. The rearrangement uses TRBV9 and TRBJ1-1; tentative D call: TRBD1 (5 bases). Germline CDR1 reads SGDLS; CDR2 reads YYNGEE. CDR3 length equals 15 residues. Trimming removed 2 bases at V and 1 base at J, with 12 bases between. The CDR3 coding sequence is TGTGCCAGCAGCGTCGGGGGTGGGGCGAACACTGAAGCTTTCTTT. Translated, it gives CASSVGGGANTEAFF.

This clonotype was observed a handful of times. The V and J genes are TRBV9 and TRBJ2-1; the D gene is possibly TRBD2 (6 bases). CDR3 length: 19 residues. V was cut by 4 bases and J by 0 bases, with 23 bases left in between. Germline CDR1 and CDR2: SGDLS and YYNGEE. The CDR3 loop reads CASSRRDSFLLSSYNEQFF. The CDR3 bases are TGTGCCAGCAGCCGCCGGGACTCCTTCCTATTAAGCTCCTACAATGAGCAGTTCTTC.

The V call is TRBV5-1, the J call TRBJ2-7, with D perhaps TRBD2 (5 bases). In germline, CDR1 is SGHRS, CDR2 YFSETQ. The V and J ends lost 0 bases and 3 bases respectively, with 10 bases between them. The CDR3 runs to 14 residues. CDR3 coding DNA: TGCGCCAGCAGCTTGGGAGGGCTCCGCTACGAGCAGTACTTC. Translated: CASSLGGLRYEQYF.

The gene calls are TRBV20-1 and TRBJ2-3; TRBD2 matches at 8 bases. Unmatched junction bases numbered 5, after V lost 3 bases and J lost 6 bases. Germline assignment: CDR1 DFQATT and CDR2 SNEGSKA (reference sequence). CDR3 length equals 13 residues. For the CDR3, the DNA is TGCAGTGCTAGGAGCGGGAGTCTCGATACGCAGTATTTT. Translated, it gives CSARSGSLDTQYF.

The chain combines TRBV12-3 or TRBV12-4 with TRBJ2-7; TRBD1 or TRBD2 may be the D gene (7 bases each). The V gene lost 8 bases and the J gene lost 5 bases, with 19 bases spanning the gap. The CDR3 is 14 amino acids. CDR3 coding DNA: TGTGCCAGCGGTCAGGGGGGGGGTGTCCACGAGCAGTACTTC. Its translation is CASGQGGGVHEQYF.

This clonotype has ten or more counts. The chain employs TRBV18 and TRBJ2-1, with 12 bases fitting TRBD2. CDR1 is KGHSH and CDR2 is LQKENI in the germline V gene. J gave up 6 bases and V 7 bases, and 19 bases lay outside the gene matches. This CDR3 spans 19 amino acids. CDR3 in amino acids: CASLRARLAGGTDLNEQFF. The CDR3 DNA reads as TGTGCCAGCTTACGTGCGCGGCTAGCGGGAGGGACAGATCTCAATGAGCAGTTCTTC.

This sequence joins TRBV20-1 and TRBJ2-5; 9 nucleotides align to TRBD2. There are 13 residues in the CDR3. Germline V gene sequence: CDR1 DFQATT, CDR2 SNEGSKA (reference sequence). V lost 5 bases and J lost 4; bases outside the gene matches: 5. CDR3 sequence (DNA): TGCAGTGCTGACGATAGCGGGGGAGAGACCCAGTACTTC. Its protein is CSADDSGGETQYF.

At least ten counts were recorded for this clonotype. This chain links TRBV20-1 with TRBJ2-4, with D perhaps TRBD2 (6 bases). This CDR3 region has 14 residues. The V end was cut by 3 bases, the J end by 7 bases, with 16 bases between. From germline, CDR1 is DFQATT and CDR2 SNEGSKA (reference sequence). The CDR3 DNA reads TGCAGTGCTAGTACCGGCGGGGTTAGGAACATTCAGTACTTC. This gives the protein CSASTGGVRNIQYF.

The sample holds a few counts of this clonotype. This rearrangement joins TRBV29-1 to TRBJ2-7; 9 bases map to TRBD1. CDR3 size: 14 residues. The J segment lost 5 bases and the V segment lost 6 bases, leaving 11 bases of the junction unmatched. Germline CDR1 reads SQVTM; CDR2 reads ANQGSEA. CDR3 protein: CSVKDRDRAHEQYF. The DNA of the CDR3 is TGCAGCGTCAAAGACCGGGACAGGGCGCACGAGCAGTACTTC.

The chain links TRBV20-1 to TRBJ2-3, with D hard to call. In germline, CDR1 is DFQATT, CDR2 SNEGSKA (reference sequence). Trimming left V 4 bases short and J 2 bases short, with 7 bases between. CDR3 length equals 12 residues. CDR3 sequence: CSAISHTDTQYF. The CDR3, as DNA: TGCAGTGCTATTTCCCACACAGATACGCAGTATTTT.